This T cell receptor beta chain is from a study of blood T cell repertoires in COVID-19. CDR3 length: 15 amino acids. CDR1 is MNHEY and CDR2 is SVGAGI in the germline V gene. V shed 0 bases and J shed 4 bases, with 10 bases lying between them. Authors' processing steps: For nucleated cells, counts were estimated from reference gene primer amplification. This table comes from immunoSEQ multiplex PCR, and its TCRdb copy is limited to in-frame clones, with some not included. V, J and clone size derive from that table, while D and trimming were established from the DNA sequence. The data contain some 180,000 clones, approximately 86% of them singletons. Individuals aged about 18 to 89 years were recruited from around 22 US areas. Participant reports of clinical history set cohort assignment.

This rearrangement joins TRBV6-5 to TRBJ2-1, with D tentatively TRBD2 (5 bases). The clonotype was recovered from a middle-aged woman in a cohort exposed to, infected with or recovered from COVID-19 (not recorded which). Specimen: PBMCs or T cells enriched from blood (not recorded which). CDR3 in amino acids: CASSYSDGKYNEQFF. For the CDR3, the DNA is TGTGCCAGCAGTTACTCCGACGGGAAGTACAATGAGCAGTTCTTC.